The source of this T cell receptor beta chain is a study of CD8 T cells in Susac syndrome. Study-wide results and limits: The study conceded that its TCR sequencing and HLA analysis involved relatively few individuals.

The RNA input was about 0.5 to 1 ug, and it was reverse transcribed with random hexamers. immunoSEQ multiplex PCR amplified TCR beta CDR3 across 54 Vbeta, 13 Jbeta. In TCRdb, the immunoSEQ multiplex PCR reads were re-called with MiXCR into one record per CDR3 protein. The sample records more than 95,000 distinct CDR3 sequences, about 92% being singletons. Turning to this clonotype: The antigen is not known.

The multiple sclerosis controls were treatment-naive patients with relapsing-remitting disease that was stable or active. Through negative isolation, CD4+ and CD8+ T cells were obtained, while TEMRA cells were enriched using FACS. CDR3 length: 14 amino acids. Trimming removed 5 bases from V and 4 bases from J, with 11 bases in between. The V gene's germline CDR1 is SEHNR and CDR2 FQNEAQ (reference sequence). The chain carries TRBV7-9 and TRBJ2-2; D ambiguous. The material sequenced was CD4+ T cells from PBMCs. The TCR was taken from a human donor with multiple sclerosis. CDR3 sequence (DNA): TGTGCCAGCAGCCTTGACGGTTCCACCGGGGAGCTGTTTTTT. This translates into CASSLDGSTGELFF.